This TCR beta chain was sequenced during a study of shared clonotypes between healthy human individuals. Regarding the study as a whole: Even with large depth, rarefaction showed that sorted-subset sequencing was incomplete.

About this clone: Its cognate antigen is unknown.

The CDR3 sequence is 14 residues long. Germline CDR1 is SGHRS and CDR2 is YFSETQ. Trimming removed 1 base at V and 6 bases at J, with 11 bases between. Produced via immunoSEQ multiplex PCR; TCRdb's table is partial and in-frame only. This sample carries 980,000 or so clones, about three quarters of them seen once, and the ten largest clones take over 1.3%. The V call is TRBV5-1, the J call TRBJ2-1, with D perhaps TRBD1 or TRBD2 (5 bases each). The TCR comes from a young man in good health. Sequencing input: memory CD4+ T cells sorted from blood. The subset is: CD45RA-negative fraction. CDR3 loop: CASSLTDGGNEQFF. CDR3 coding DNA: TGCGCCAGCAGCTTGACCGATGGGGGCAATGAGCAGTTCTTC.